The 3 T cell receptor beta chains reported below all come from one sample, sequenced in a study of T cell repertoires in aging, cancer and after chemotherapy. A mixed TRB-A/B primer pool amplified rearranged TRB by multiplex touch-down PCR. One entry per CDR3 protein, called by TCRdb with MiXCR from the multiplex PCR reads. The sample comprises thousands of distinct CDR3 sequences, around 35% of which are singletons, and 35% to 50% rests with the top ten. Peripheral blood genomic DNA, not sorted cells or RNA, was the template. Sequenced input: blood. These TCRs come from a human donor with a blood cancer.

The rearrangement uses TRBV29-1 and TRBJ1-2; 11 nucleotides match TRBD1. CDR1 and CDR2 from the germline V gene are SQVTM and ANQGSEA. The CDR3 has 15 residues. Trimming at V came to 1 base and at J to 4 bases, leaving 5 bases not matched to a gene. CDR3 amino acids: CSVEGGQGAGYGYTF. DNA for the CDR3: TGCAGCGTTGAAGGAGGACAGGGGGCAGGCTATGGCTACACCTTC.

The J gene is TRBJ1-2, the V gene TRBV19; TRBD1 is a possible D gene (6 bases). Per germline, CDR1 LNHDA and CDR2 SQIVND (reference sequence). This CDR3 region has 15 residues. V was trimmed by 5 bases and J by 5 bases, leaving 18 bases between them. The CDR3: CASSLAFSDSYGYTF. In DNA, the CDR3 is TGTGCCAGTAGTCTAGCATTTTCGGACAGTTATGGCTACACCTTC. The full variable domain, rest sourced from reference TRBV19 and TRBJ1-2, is DGGITQSPKYLFRKEGQNVTLSCEQNLNHDAMYWYRQDPGQGLRLIYYSQIVNDFQKGDIAEGYSVSREKKESFPLTVTSAQKNPTAFYLCASSLAFSDSYGYTFGSGTRLTVV.

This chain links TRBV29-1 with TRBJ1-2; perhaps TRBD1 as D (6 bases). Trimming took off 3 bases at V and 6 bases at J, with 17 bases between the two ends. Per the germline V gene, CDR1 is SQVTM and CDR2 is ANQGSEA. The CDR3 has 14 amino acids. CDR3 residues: CSVDGGPVLDGYTF. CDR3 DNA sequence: TGCAGCGTTGACGGGGGGCCGGTGTTAGATGGCTACACCTTC.